These T cell receptor beta chains were read from a single sample in a study of blood T cells in healthy people across ages. MiXCR, applied by TCRdb to the 5' RACE reads, yields one record per CDR3 protein. The sample lists around 780,000 distinct CDR3 sequences, roughly 26% occurring once. These data also featured in a second study, about T cells of mothers and their children.

The sequenced sample was blood. The source is a boy younger than 18 in good health. CDR3s include the opening cysteine and the closing phenylalanine or tryptophan. D genes are given only for firm matches. Clone size is not always given. Where it is, it says once, few, many or a class for expanded clones.

V gene,clone size,D gene,J gene,CDR3 protein,CDR3 DNA
TRBV7-9,-,-,TRBJ1-4,CASRPILATNERLFF,TGTGCCAGCAGGCCCATCCTCGCAACTAATGAAAGACTGTTTTTT
TRBV9,few,TRBD2,TRBJ2-3,CASSARGRGSLDTQYF,TGTGCCAGCAGCGCCCGCGGGAGGGGGAGCCTGGATACGCAGTATTTT
TRBV29-1,-,-,TRBJ1-2,CSVLKTGVNYGYTF,TGCAGCGTCCTAAAGACAGGTGTTAACTATGGCTACACCTTC
TRBV10-3,few,-,TRBJ2-3,CAITGDTDTQYF,TGTGCCATTACCGGGGACACAGATACGCAGTATTTT
TRBV30,-,-,TRBJ1-2,CAAAGTASYGYTF,TGTGCCGCAGCCGGGACCGCTTCCTATGGCTACACCTTC
TRBV5-1,few,-,TRBJ1-1,CASSLGYGNLDTEAFF,TGCGCCAGCAGCTTGGGGTACGGGAATTTGGACACTGAAGCTTTCTTT
TRBV3-1,-,-,TRBJ2-5,CASSQVSQALGTGPQETQYF,TGTGCCAGCAGCCAAGTATCTCAAGCCCTGGGGACGGGGCCGCAAGAGACCCAGTACTTC
TRBV7-9,-,TRBD2,TRBJ2-5,CASSSSRLAVQETQYF,TGTGCCAGCAGTTCCTCCAGACTAGCGGTTCAAGAGACCCAGTACTTC
TRBV7-6,few,-,TRBJ2-3,CASSLADWGGKQYF,TGTGCCAGCAGCTTAGCTGATTGGGGGGGCAAGCAGTATTTT
TRBV6-1,-,TRBD1,TRBJ2-1,CASSEQTGGGNEQFF,TGTGCCAGCAGTGAACAAACAGGGGGCGGGAATGAGCAGTTCTTC
TRBV6-6,few,-,TRBJ2-5,CASSYSGDGEQYF,TGTGCCAGCAGTTACTCCGGAGACGGGGAGCAGTACTTC
TRBV5-1,many,-,TRBJ2-5,CASSLGQEETQYF,TGTGCCAGCAGCTTAGGCCAGGAAGAGACCCAGTACTTC
TRBV6-6,-,TRBD1,TRBJ1-4,CASLQGGKKLFF,TGTGCCAGCCTACAGGGGGGGAAAAAACTGTTTTTT
TRBV7-2,-,-,TRBJ1-2,CASSLVGRYGYTF,TGTGCCAGCAGTTTGGTAGGACGCTATGGCTACACCTTC
TRBV10-3,once,-,TRBJ1-2,CAISGGEGPYGYTF,TGTGCCATCAGTGGAGGGGAGGGTCCCTATGGCTACACCTTC
TRBV7-8,-,-,TRBJ1-2,CASDGYTF,TGTGCCAGCGACGGCTACACCTTC
TRBV5-1,-,TRBD1,TRBJ1-1,CASSWGDRGGTEAFF,TGCGCCAGCAGCTGGGGGGACAGGGGAGGTACTGAAGCTTTCTTT
TRBV20-1,few,-,TRBJ1-2,CSAYPGLGKNYGYTF,TGCAGTGCTTACCCGGGTCTCGGAAAAAACTATGGCTACACCTTC
TRBV2,-,TRBD2,TRBJ2-1,CASSGGGGAYNEQFF,TGTGCCAGCAGTGGCGGGGGGGGTGCCTACAATGAGCAGTTCTTC
TRBV7-9,few,-,TRBJ2-2,CASSFRRVNTGELFF,TGTGCCAGCAGCTTTCGCAGGGTTAACACCGGGGAGCTGTTTTTT
TRBV4-2,once,-,TRBJ2-4,CASSPSGGNIQYF,TGTGCCAGCAGCCCAAGCGGCGGGAACATTCAGTACTTC
TRBV7-6,-,TRBD2,TRBJ2-5,CASSLRGASGGAETQYF,TGTGCCAGCAGCCTACGGGGAGCTAGCGGGGGGGCCGAGACCCAGTACTTC
TRBV6-5,few,TRBD2,TRBJ2-7,CASSSGLAAYYEQYF,TGTGCCAGCAGTTCCGGACTAGCGGCCTACTACGAGCAGTACTTC
TRBV12-3/TRBV12-4,-,-,TRBJ1-3,CASSLGRGTLSGNTIYF,TGTGCCAGCAGTTTAGGGAGGGGCACTCTCTCTGGAAACACCATATATTTT
TRBV6-2/TRBV6-3,-,TRBD1,TRBJ2-1,CASSYSPGTGSLYNEQFF,TGTGCCAGCAGTTACTCCCCTGGGACAGGGTCCCTCTACAATGAGCAGTTCTTC
TRBV4-2,-,TRBD1,TRBJ2-7,CASSQAATGGFYEQYF,TGTGCCAGCAGCCAAGCGGCGACAGGGGGTTTCTACGAGCAGTACTTC
TRBV6-5,-,-,TRBJ2-3,CASSWQGPTTDTQYF,TGTGCCAGCAGTTGGCAGGGGCCGACGACAGATACGCAGTATTTT
TRBV6-2/TRBV6-3,-,-,TRBJ2-7,CASSPTGTTREQYF,TGTGCCAGCAGTCCGACAGGGACTACGAGGGAGCAGTACTTC
TRBV5-1,-,-,TRBJ1-2,CASSPGTRSVDYGYTF,TGCGCCAGCAGCCCCGGGACACGGTCGGTGGACTATGGCTACACCTTC
TRBV29-1,-,-,TRBJ2-5,CSVESQGWEETQYF,TGCAGCGTTGAGAGTCAGGGCTGGGAAGAGACCCAGTACTTC
TRBV28,few,TRBD1,TRBJ2-7,CASRQGSEQYF,TGTGCCAGCCGACAGGGCTCCGAGCAGTACTTC
TRBV10-3,few,TRBD1,TRBJ2-6,CAIGTGAGANVLTF,TGTGCCATCGGTACAGGGGCTGGGGCCAACGTCCTGACTTTC
TRBV7-3,-,TRBD2,TRBJ2-1,CASSPGGALRNEQFF,TGTGCCAGCAGCCCCGGGGGGGCCTTGAGGAATGAGCAGTTCTTC
TRBV25-1,-,-,TRBJ1-1,CASRRGQANTEAFF,TGTGCCAGCAGGAGGGGACAAGCGAACACTGAAGCTTTCTTT
TRBV27,few,TRBD1,TRBJ2-3,CASSRTGVREYF,TGTGCCAGCAGTCGGACAGGGGTCAGGGAGTATTTT
TRBV7-3,few,-,TRBJ2-5,CASSLISGETQYF,TGTGCCAGCAGCTTAATCAGCGGGGAGACCCAGTACTTC
TRBV4-2,few,-,TRBJ2-1,CASSQGGGASYNEQFF,TGTGCCAGCAGCCAAGGTGGGGGGGCCTCCTACAATGAGCAGTTCTTC
TRBV20-1,few,TRBD2,TRBJ2-5,CSASEGLAQETQYF,TGCAGTGCTAGTGAAGGACTAGCACAAGAGACCCAGTACTTC
TRBV2,-,-,TRBJ2-7,CASSASGAGEQYF,TGTGCCAGCAGTGCTTCGGGGGCCGGCGAGCAGTACTTC
TRBV20-1,few,TRBD1,TRBJ2-1,CSASGQNIIYNEQFF,TGCAGTGCGTCGGGACAGAATATTATTTACAATGAGCAGTTCTTC
TRBV7-9,-,TRBD2,TRBJ2-3,CASSPPSGGAVDTQYF,TGTGCCAGCAGCCCCCCTAGCGGGGGGGCTGTAGATACGCAGTATTTT
TRBV29-1,many,-,TRBJ1-1,CSVEVLLQDTEAFF,TGCAGCGTTGAAGTGCTCCTCCAAGACACTGAAGCTTTCTTT
TRBV28,-,-,TRBJ1-5,CASSQDQPQHF,TGTGCCAGCAGCCAGGATCAGCCCCAGCATTTT
TRBV6-6,-,-,TRBJ2-2,CASSYLVANTGELFF,TGTGCCAGCAGTTACCTCGTAGCGAACACCGGGGAGCTGTTTTTT
TRBV4-2,-,-,TRBJ2-5,CASSQEREGGETQYF,TGTGCCAGCAGCCAAGAGCGGGAAGGAGGAGAGACCCAGTACTTC
TRBV5-1,-,TRBD1,TRBJ2-5,CASSTGTDWYQETQYF,TGCGCCAGCAGCACCGGGACAGATTGGTACCAAGAGACCCAGTACTTC
TRBV7-8,-,-,TRBJ2-7,CASSLESSGDPYEQYF,TGTGCCAGCAGCTTAGAAAGTTCGGGGGATCCCTACGAGCAGTACTTC
TRBV5-1,few,-,TRBJ1-2,CASSYGPGLGEASTF,TGCGCCAGCAGCTATGGACCCGGGCTGGGAGAGGCGTCCACCTTC
TRBV29-1,-,-,TRBJ2-5,CSVEDSGPIRGTQYF,TGCAGCGTTGAAGATTCTGGACCTATCCGGGGGACCCAGTACTTC
TRBV29-1,-,-,TRBJ2-1,CSAPSREEYNEQFF,TGCAGCGCCCCATCCAGAGAGGAGTACAATGAGCAGTTCTTC
TRBV7-2,few,-,TRBJ2-3,CASSSPLNMDTQYF,TGTGCCAGCAGCTCACCTTTAAATATGGATACGCAGTATTTT
TRBV20-1,-,-,TRBJ2-2,CSAQMPQGIGELFF,TGCAGTGCTCAGATGCCCCAGGGTATCGGGGAGCTGTTTTTT
TRBV28,-,-,TRBJ2-4,CASSFRDYRFAKNIQYF,TGTGCCAGCAGTTTTAGGGATTACAGGTTCGCCAAAAACATTCAGTACTTC
TRBV9,-,TRBD1,TRBJ1-4,CASSAGQGSTNEKLFF,TGTGCCAGCAGCGCTGGACAGGGGTCAACTAATGAAAAACTGTTTTTT
TRBV7-6,-,-,TRBJ1-2,CASSSETGSNYGYTF,TGTGCCAGCAGCTCAGAAACAGGGTCCAACTATGGCTACACCTTC
TRBV4-1,-,-,TRBJ1-6,CASSYPGRGSNSPLHF,TGCGCCAGCAGCTACCCAGGCAGAGGCTCTAATTCACCCCTCCACTTT
TRBV7-2,-,-,TRBJ1-1,CASSQARGLNTEAFF,TGTGCCAGCAGCCAAGCGCGGGGGCTGAACACTGAAGCTTTCTTT
TRBV12-5,-,-,TRBJ1-2,CASGLAPDGYYGYTF,TGTGCTAGTGGTTTGGCCCCGGACGGATACTATGGCTACACCTTC
TRBV24-1,few,TRBD1,TRBJ1-1,CATSGTGGTNTEAFF,TGTGCCACCAGTGGCACAGGGGGTACGAACACTGAAGCTTTCTTT
TRBV10-3,few,TRBD2,TRBJ2-7,CAITAGDSPLREQYF,TGTGCCATCACCGCGGGGGACTCCCCCCTTCGCGAGCAGTACTTC